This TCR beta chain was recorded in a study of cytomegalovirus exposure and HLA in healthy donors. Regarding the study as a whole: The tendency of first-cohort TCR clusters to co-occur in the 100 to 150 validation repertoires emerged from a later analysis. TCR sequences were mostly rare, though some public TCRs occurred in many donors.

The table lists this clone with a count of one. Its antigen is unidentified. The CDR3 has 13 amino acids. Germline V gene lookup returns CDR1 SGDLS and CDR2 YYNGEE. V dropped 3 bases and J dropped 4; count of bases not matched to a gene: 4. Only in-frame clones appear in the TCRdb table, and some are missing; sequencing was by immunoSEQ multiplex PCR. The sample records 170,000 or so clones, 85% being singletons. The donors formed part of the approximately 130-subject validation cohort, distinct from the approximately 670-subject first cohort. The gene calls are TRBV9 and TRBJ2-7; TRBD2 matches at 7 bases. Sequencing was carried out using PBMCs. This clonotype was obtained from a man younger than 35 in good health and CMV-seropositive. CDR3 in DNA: TGTGCCAGCAGCGCGGGGGGAGAGTACGAGCAGTACTTC. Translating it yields CASSAGGEYEQYF.